Listed below are T cell receptor beta chains from one sample, sequenced in a study of long-term antiretroviral therapy in people with HIV. The assay was immunoSEQ multiplex PCR, and TCRdb's table has in-frame clones only and misses some. The data show 30,000 to 40,000 clones, with roughly 85% seen just once and 3.5% to 5.5% held by the top ten. The sample consisted of unsorted PBMCs, taken approximately 3.3 years after starting antiretroviral therapy. These receptors were obtained from a man younger than 35 with HIV. Both conserved end residues are part of each CDR3. Fields, in order: CDR3 length, clone size, V gene, D gene, J gene, CDR3 DNA, CDR3 protein. A D gene is named only where the DNA matches it firmly. Some rows have no size entry. The others give once, few or many, or a class for an expanded clone.

>17|once|TRBV10-3|TRBD2|TRBJ2-2
TGTGCCATCAGTGGATTTAGCGGGGGGGGTAACACCGGGGAGCTGTTTTTT
CAISGFSGGGNTGELFF
>12|once|TRBV7-8|.|TRBJ1-1
TGTGCCAGCAGCCCCCAGGCGACTGAAGCTTTCTTT
CASSPQATEAFF
>17|.|TRBV15|.|TRBJ2-4
TGTGCCACCAGCAGAGATCTAGGGTCGGGAGTACAAAACATTCAGTACTTC
CATSRDLGSGVQNIQYF
>15|.|TRBV6-5|TRBD2|TRBJ2-1
TGTGCCAGCAGAAGGGGACTAGCATCATGGAATGAGCAGTTCTTC
CASRRGLASWNEQFF
>15|.|TRBV15|TRBD2|TRBJ2-1
TGTGCCACCAGCAGAGAAGCGGGGGTATCTTATGAGCAGTTCTTC
CATSREAGVSYEQFF
>13|once|TRBV18|.|TRBJ1-2
TGTGCCAGCTCACTAGAACTCTTCTATGGCTACACCTTC
CASSLELFYGYTF
>17|.|TRBV5-1|TRBD2|TRBJ2-1
TGCGCCAGCAGCTTTGGGACTAGCGGAGTAAACGGGAGTGAGCAGTTCTTC
CASSFGTSGVNGSEQFF
>15|.|TRBV7-9|.|TRBJ2-5
TGTGCCAGCAGCGTCCTACTAGCTACCCAAGAGACCCAGTACTTC
CASSVLLATQETQYF
>17|.|TRBV5-4|.|TRBJ1-4
TGTGCCAGCAGCGAGGGCCCACGACAGGTTAGGGAAGAAAAACTGTTTTTT
CASSEGPRQVREEKLFF
>13|.|TRBV5-1|.|TRBJ2-1
TGCGCCAGCAGCGGGGGGTTGGGGAGGGAGCAGTTCTTC
CASSGGLGREQFF
>15|.|TRBV6-5|.|TRBJ1-4
TGTGCCAGCAGCCCTCTATGGGAGAATCGGGAAAAACTGTTTTTT
CASSPLWENREKLFF
>15|.|TRBV5-1|TRBD2|TRBJ2-3
TGCGCCAGCAGTCCGCGGACTAGAAGCACAGATACGCAGTATTTT
CASSPRTRSTDTQYF
>16|.|TRBV11-2|TRBD2|TRBJ2-3
TGTGCCAGCAGCTTAGGCCTAGCGGGAGTTACAGATACGCAGTATTTT
CASSLGLAGVTDTQYF
>15|.|TRBV19|.|TRBJ2-1
TGTGCCAGTAGTCCCTCAGGACGGGCCTACAATGAGCAGTTCTTC
CASSPSGRAYNEQFF
>13|few|TRBV19|.|TRBJ1-5
TGTGCCAGTAGTACCCAGGTAAATCAGCCCCAGCATTTT
CASSTQVNQPQHF
>13|.|TRBV5-1|.|TRBJ1-5
TGCGCCAGCAGCTTAAATAGCAATCAGCCCCAGCATTTT
CASSLNSNQPQHF
>16|.|TRBV5-1|TRBD2|TRBJ2-3
TGCGCCAGCACCGAACGAGCGGGGGAGTTCACAGATACGCAGTATTTT
CASTERAGEFTDTQYF
>15|.|TRBV7-9|TRBD1|TRBJ1-1
TGTGCCAGCAGCCCACAGGGGAGGAGTGGCACTGAAGCTTTCTTT
CASSPQGRSGTEAFF